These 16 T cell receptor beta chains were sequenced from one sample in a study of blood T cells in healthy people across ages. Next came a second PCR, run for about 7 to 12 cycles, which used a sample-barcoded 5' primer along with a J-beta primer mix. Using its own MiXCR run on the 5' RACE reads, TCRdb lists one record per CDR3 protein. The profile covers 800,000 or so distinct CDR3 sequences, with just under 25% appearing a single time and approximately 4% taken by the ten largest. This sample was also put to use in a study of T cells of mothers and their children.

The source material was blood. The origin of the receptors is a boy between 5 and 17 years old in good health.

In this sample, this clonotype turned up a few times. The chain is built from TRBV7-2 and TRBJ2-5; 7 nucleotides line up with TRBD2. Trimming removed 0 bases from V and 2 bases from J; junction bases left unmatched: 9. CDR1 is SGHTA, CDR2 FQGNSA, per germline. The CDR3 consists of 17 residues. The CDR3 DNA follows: TGTGCCAGCAGCTTAGCTTCCGGTAGCGGGCCGCAAGAGACCCAGTACTTC. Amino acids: CASSLASGSGPQETQYF.

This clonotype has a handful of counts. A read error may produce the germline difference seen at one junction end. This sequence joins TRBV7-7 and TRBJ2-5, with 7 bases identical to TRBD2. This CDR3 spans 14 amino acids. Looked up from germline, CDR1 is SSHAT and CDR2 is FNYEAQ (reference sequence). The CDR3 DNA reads TGTGCTAGCAGCTCCAAACCCGGGGGGAGGTCTGAGTACTTC. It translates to CASSSKPGGRSEYF.

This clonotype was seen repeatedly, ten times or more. CDR3 in amino acids: CASSTGLAGEETQYF. The DNA for the CDR3 is TGTGCCAGCAGTACGGGACTAGCGGGGGAGGAGACCCAGTACTTC. J is TRBJ2-5 and V is TRBV7-2; the match to TRBD2 covers 14 bases. This CDR3 has 15 amino acids. Trimming cost V 6 bases and J 5 bases; bases outside gene matches: 5. Germline-derived CDR1 and CDR2 are SGHTA and FQGNSA.

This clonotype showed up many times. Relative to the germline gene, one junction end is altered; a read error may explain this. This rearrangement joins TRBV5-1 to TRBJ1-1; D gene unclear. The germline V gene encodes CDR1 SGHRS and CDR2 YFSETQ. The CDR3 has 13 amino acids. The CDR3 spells CASSLDGDTEAFF. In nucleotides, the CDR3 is TGTGCCAGCAGCTTAGACGGCGACACTGAAGCTTTCTTT.

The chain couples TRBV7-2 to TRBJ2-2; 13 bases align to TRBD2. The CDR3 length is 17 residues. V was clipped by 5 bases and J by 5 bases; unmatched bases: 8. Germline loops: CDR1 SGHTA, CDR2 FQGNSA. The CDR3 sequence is CASSRRTSGRETGELFF. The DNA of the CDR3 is TGTGCCAGCAGCCGACGGACTAGCGGGAGAGAAACCGGGGAGCTGTTTTTT.

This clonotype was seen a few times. CDR3: CASSFTARAGGLEKLFF. The CDR3 nucleotides are TGTGCCAGCAGTTTTACGGCCCGGGCAGGGGGCTTGGAAAAACTGTTTTTT. The rearrangement uses TRBV12-3 or TRBV12-4 and TRBJ1-4; 8 nucleotides line up with TRBD1. V lost 3 bases to trimming and J lost 8 bases; unmatched junction nucleotides: 14. The CDR3 runs 17 residues.

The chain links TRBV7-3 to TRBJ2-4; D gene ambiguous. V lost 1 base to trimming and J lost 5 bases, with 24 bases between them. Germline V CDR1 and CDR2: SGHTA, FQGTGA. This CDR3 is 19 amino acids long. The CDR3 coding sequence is TGTGCCAGCAGCTTAATTGCGGCCCCAGAGCCCGAGCCCCAAAACATTCAGTACTTC. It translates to CASSLIAAPEPEPQNIQYF.

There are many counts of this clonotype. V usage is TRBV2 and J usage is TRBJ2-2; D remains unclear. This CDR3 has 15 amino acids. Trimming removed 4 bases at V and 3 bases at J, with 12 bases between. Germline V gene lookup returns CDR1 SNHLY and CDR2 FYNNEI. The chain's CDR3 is CASSASPQYTGELFF. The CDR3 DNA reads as TGTGCCAGCAGTGCCAGCCCGCAGTACACCGGGGAGCTGTTTTTT.

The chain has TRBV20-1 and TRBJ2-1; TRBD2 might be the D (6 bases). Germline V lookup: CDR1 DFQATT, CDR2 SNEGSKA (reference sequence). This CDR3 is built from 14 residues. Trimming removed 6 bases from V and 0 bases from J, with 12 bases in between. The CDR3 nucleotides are TGCAGTGCACGGGCGGGACCCTCCTACAATGAGCAGTTCTTC. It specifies CSARAGPSYNEQFF.

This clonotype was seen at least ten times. Written as DNA, the CDR3 is TGTGCCAGCAGCCTCTTGAAGGGGGTCTACGAGCAGTACTTC. Protein: CASSLLKGVYEQYF. The chain is built from TRBV28 and TRBJ2-5; tentative D call: TRBD1 (6 bases). The J call may be mistaken, given a closer DNA end match to TRBJ2-7. Germline assignment: CDR1 MDHEN and CDR2 SYDVKM. This CDR3 spans 14 amino acids.

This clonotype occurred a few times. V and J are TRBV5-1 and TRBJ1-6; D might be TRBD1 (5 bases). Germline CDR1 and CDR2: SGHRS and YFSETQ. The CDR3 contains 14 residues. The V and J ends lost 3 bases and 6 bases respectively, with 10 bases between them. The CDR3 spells CASSWVGVNSPLHF. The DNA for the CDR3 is TGCGCCAGCAGCTGGGTAGGGGTTAATTCACCCCTCCACTTT.

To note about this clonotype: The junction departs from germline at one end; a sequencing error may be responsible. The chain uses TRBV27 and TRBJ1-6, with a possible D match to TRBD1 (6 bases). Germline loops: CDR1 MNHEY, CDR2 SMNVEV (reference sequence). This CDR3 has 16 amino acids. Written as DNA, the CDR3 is TGCGCCAGCAGTCCGCGAACAGGGTTCCATAATTCACCCCTCCACTTT. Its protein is CASSPRTGFHNSPLHF.

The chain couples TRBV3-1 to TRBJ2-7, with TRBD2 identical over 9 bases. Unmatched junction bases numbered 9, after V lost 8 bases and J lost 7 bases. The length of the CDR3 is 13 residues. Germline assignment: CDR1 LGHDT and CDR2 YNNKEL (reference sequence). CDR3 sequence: CASRSGRSGEQYF. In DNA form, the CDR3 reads TGTGCCAGCCGTAGCGGGAGATCGGGAGAGCAGTACTTC.

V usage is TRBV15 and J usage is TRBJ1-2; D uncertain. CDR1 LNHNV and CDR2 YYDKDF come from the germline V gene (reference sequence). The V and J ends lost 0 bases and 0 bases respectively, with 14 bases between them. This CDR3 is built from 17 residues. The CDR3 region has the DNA TGTGCCACCAGCAGAGACGGATGGAAAACAGCTAACTATGGCTACACCTTC. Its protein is CATSRDGWKTANYGYTF.

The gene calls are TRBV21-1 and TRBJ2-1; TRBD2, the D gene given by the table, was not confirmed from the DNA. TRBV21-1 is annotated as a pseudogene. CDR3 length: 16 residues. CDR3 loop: CASSKGTAGGNNEQFF. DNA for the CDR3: TGTGCCAGCAGCAAAGGGACAGCGGGGGGGAACAATGAGCAGTTCTTC.

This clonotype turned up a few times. Written as DNA, the CDR3 is TGTGCCAGCAGCCAAGATCGGTCGTCGGGACAGGGGCTGGAGACCCAGTACTTC. Protein sequence: CASSQDRSSGQGLETQYF. This sequence joins TRBV14 and TRBJ2-5; 10 bases agree with TRBD1. V lost 0 bases, J lost 5 bases, and 12 bases stayed unmatched. CDR3 length: 18 amino acids. Germline CDR1 is SGHDN and CDR2 is FVKESK. Full variable domain (missing parts from reference TRBV14 and TRBJ2-5): EAGVTQFPSHSVIEKGQTVTLRCDPISGHDNLYWYRRVMGKEIKFLLHFVKESKQDESGMPNNRFLAERTGGTYSTLKVQPAELEDSGVYFCASSQDRSSGQGLETQYFGPGTRLLVL.